These 2 T cell receptor beta chains came from one sample sequenced in a study of cytomegalovirus exposure and HLA in healthy donors. The assay was immunoSEQ multiplex PCR, and TCRdb's table has in-frame clones only and misses some. The sample gives over 150,000 clones, under 90% of which show up once; just over 4% is in the top ten. Sequenced input: PBMCs. These TCRs come from a man aged 18 to 29 in good health and CMV-seropositive.

This chain uses TRBV27 with TRBJ2-1; TRBD1 matches 8 bases. Germline trimming cut 2 bases from V and 4 bases from J; bases unmatched to any gene: 7. The CDR3 runs to 16 residues. Per germline, CDR1 MNHEY and CDR2 SMNVEV (reference sequence). The CDR3 reads CASSLEGQGAYNEQFF. For the CDR3, the DNA is TGTGCCAGCAGTTTAGAAGGCCAGGGGGCTTACAATGAGCAGTTCTTC.

This chain uses TRBV28 with TRBJ2-7, with 7 bases fitting TRBD1. Trimming cost V 8 bases and J 5 bases; bases outside gene matches: 15. CDR3 size: 15 residues. Per the germline V gene, CDR1 is MDHEN and CDR2 is SYDVKM. The DNA of the CDR3 is TGTGCCAGCCCCCCCACCAGACAGGGTACCCACGAGCAGTACTTC. Translating it yields CASPPTRQGTHEQYF.